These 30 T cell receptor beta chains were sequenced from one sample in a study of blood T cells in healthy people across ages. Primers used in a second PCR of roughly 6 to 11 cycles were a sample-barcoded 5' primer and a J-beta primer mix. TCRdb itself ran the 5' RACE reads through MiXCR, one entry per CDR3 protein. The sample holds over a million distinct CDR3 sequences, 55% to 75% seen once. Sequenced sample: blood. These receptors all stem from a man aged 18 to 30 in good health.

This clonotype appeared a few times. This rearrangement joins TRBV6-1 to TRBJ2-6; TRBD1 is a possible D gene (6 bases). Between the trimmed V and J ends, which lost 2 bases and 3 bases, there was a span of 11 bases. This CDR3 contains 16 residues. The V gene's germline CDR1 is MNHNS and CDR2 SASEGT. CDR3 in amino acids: CASSELQGIGANVLTF. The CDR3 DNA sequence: TGTGCCAGCAGTGAACTTCAGGGGATTGGGGCCAACGTCCTGACTTTC.

The chain's CDR3 is CASSAGQVLTGELFF. The CDR3 nucleotides are TGTGCCAGCAGCGCGGGACAGGTCTTAACCGGGGAGCTGTTTTTT. The V gene is TRBV7-2, the J gene TRBJ2-2; 8 nucleotides align to TRBD1. CDR1 SGHTA and CDR2 FQGNSA come from the germline V gene. The CDR3 loop spans 15 amino acids. With V trimmed by 5 bases and J by 5 bases, 7 bases remained unmatched.

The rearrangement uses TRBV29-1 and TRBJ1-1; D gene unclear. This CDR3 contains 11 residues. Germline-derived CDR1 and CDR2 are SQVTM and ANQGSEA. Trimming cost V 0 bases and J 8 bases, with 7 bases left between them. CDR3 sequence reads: CSVEEGPEAFF. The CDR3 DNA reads TGCAGCGTTGAAGAAGGGCCCGAAGCTTTCTTT.

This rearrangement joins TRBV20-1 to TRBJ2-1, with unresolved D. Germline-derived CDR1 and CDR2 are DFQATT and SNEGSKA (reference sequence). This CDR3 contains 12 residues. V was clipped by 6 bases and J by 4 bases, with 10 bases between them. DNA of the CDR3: TGCAGTGCCACCAGGTCATACAATGAGCAGTTCTTC. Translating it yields CSATRSYNEQFF.

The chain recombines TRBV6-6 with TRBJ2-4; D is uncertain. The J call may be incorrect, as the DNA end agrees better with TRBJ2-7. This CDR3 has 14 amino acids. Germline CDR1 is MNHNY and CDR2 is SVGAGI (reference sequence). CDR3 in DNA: TGTGCCAGCACCTACGCTACAGCCCCCTACGAGCAGTACTTC. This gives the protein CASTYATAPYEQYF.

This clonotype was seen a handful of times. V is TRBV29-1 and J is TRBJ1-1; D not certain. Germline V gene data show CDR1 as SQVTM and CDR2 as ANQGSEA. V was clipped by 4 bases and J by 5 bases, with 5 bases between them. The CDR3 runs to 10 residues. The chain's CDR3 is CSVVQTEAFF. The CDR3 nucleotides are TGCAGCGTTGTCCAAACTGAAGCTTTCTTT.

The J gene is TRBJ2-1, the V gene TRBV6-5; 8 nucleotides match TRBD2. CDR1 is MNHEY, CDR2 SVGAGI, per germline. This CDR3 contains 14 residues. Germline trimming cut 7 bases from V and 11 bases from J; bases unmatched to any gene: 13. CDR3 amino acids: CASTTGLAVSQQFF. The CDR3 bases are TGTGCCAGCACCACAGGACTAGCCGTCTCACAGCAGTTCTTC.

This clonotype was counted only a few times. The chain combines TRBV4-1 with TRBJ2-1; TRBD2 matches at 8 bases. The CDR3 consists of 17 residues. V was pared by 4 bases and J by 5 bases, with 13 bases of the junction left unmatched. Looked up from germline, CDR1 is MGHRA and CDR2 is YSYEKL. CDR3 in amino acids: CASSLPGAGTRDNEQFF. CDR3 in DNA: TGCGCCAGCAGCCTTCCTGGGGCAGGGACTAGGGACAATGAGCAGTTCTTC.

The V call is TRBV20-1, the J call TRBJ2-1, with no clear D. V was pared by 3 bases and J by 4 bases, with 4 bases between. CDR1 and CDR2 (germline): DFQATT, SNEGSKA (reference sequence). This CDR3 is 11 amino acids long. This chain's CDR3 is CSASGYNEQFF. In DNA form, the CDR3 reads TGCAGTGCTAGCGGTTACAATGAGCAGTTCTTC.

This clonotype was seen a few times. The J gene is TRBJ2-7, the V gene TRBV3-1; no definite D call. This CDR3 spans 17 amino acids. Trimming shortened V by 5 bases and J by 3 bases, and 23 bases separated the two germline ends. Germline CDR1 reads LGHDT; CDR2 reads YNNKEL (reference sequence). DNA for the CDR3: TGTGCCAGCAGCTTGAACGGTCCCCCCCGACAATTCTACGAGCAGTACTTC. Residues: CASSLNGPPRQFYEQYF.

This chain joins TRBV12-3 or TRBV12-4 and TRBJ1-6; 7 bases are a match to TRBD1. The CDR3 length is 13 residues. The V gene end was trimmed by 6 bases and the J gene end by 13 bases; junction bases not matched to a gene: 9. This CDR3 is CASSSTGTVPLHF. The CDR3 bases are TGTGCCAGCAGCTCGACAGGGACTGTTCCCCTCCACTTT.

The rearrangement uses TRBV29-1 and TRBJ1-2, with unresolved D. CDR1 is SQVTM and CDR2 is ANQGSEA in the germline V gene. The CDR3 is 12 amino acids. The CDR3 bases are TGCGGCCCCGATCATCAGAAGCGGGGCTACACCTTC. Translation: CGPDHQKRGYTF.

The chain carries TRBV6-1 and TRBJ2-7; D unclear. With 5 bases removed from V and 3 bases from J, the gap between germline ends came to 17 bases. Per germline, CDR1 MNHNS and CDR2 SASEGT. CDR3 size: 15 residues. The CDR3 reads CASSMVDGQVYEQYF. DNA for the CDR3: TGTGCCAGCAGTATGGTGGACGGTCAGGTCTACGAGCAGTACTTC.

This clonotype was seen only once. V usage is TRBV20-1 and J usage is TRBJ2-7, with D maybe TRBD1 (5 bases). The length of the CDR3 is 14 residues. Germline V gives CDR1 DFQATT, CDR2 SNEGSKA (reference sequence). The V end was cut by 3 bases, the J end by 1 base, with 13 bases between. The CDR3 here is CSARDIARSYEQYF. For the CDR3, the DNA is TGCAGTGCTAGGGACATCGCGCGGTCCTACGAGCAGTACTTC.

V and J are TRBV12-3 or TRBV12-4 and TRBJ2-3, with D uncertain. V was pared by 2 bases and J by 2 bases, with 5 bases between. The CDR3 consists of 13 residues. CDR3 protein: CASSLIHTDTQYF. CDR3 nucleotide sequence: TGTGCCAGCAGTTTAATCCACACAGATACGCAGTATTTT.

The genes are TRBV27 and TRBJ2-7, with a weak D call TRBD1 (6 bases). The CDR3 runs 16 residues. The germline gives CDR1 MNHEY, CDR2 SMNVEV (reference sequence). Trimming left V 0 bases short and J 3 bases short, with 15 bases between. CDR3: CASSLSLGDILYEQYF. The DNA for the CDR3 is TGTGCCAGCAGTTTATCTCTAGGGGACATTCTCTACGAGCAGTACTTC.

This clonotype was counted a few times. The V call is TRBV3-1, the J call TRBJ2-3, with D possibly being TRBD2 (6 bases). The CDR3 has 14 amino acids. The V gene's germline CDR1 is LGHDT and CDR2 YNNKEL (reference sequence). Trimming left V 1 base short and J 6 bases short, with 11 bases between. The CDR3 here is CASSQGTSWDTQYF. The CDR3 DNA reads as TGTGCCAGCAGCCAAGGAACTAGCTGGGATACGCAGTATTTT.

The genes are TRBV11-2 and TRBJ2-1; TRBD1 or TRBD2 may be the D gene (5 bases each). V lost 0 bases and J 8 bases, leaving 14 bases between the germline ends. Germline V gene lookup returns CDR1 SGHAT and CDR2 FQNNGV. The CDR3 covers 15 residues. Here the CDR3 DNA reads TGTGCCAGCAGCTTAGATTTGAGTATGGGGGATGAGCAGTTCTTC. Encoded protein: CASSLDLSMGDEQFF.

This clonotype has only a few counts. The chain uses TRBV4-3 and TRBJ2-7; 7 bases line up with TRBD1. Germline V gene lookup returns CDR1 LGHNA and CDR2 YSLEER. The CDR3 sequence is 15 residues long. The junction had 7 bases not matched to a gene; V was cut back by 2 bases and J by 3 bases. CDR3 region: CASSQLAGGFYEQYF. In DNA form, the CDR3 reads TGCGCCAGCAGCCAATTGGCAGGGGGTTTCTACGAGCAGTACTTC.

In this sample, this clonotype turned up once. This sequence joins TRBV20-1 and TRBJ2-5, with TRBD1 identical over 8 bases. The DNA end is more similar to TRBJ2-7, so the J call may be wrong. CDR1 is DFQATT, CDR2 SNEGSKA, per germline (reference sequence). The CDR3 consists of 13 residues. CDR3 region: CSAVPGQGSEQYF. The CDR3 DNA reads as TGCAGTGCTGTTCCAGGACAGGGTAGCGAGCAGTACTTC.

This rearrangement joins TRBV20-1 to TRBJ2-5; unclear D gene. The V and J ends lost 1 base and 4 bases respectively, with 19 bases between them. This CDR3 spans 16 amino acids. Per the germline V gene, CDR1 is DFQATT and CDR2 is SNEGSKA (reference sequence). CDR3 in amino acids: CSARGPFDTVRETQYF. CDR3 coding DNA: TGCAGTGCTAGAGGGCCCTTTGACACGGTCCGAGAGACCCAGTACTTC.

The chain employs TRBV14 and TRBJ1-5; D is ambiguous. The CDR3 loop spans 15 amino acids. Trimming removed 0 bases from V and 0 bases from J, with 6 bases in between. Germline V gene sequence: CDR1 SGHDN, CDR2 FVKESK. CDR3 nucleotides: TGTGCCAGCAGCCAAGATGCTGTTAGCAATCAGCCCCAGCATTTT. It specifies CASSQDAVSNQPQHF.

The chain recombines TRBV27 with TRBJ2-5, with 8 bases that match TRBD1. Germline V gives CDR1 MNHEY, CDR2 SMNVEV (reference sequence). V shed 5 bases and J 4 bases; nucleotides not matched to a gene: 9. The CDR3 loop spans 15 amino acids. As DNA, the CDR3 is TGTGCCAGCAGTACAGGACAGGGACCAGTAGAGACCCAGTACTTC. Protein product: CASSTGQGPVETQYF.

CDR3 sequence: CASSFQTNPASGRAGETQYF. In DNA, the CDR3 is TGTGCCAGCAGCTTCCAAACAAACCCGGCTAGCGGGAGGGCCGGGGAGACCCAGTACTTC. The genes are TRBV7-6 and TRBJ2-5, with 12 nucleotides matching TRBD2. After removal of 3 bases from V and 5 bases from J, the junction contained 19 bases not matched to a gene. The germline V gene encodes CDR1 SGHVS and CDR2 FNYEAQ. The CDR3 has 20 residues. Full variable domain (rest looked up from reference TRBV7-6 and TRBJ2-5): GAGVSQSPRYKVTKRGQDVALRCDPISGHVSLYWYRQALGQGPEFLTYFNYEAQQDKSGLPNDRFSAERPEGSISTLTIQRTEQRDSAMYRCASSFQTNPASGRAGETQYFGPGTRLLVL.

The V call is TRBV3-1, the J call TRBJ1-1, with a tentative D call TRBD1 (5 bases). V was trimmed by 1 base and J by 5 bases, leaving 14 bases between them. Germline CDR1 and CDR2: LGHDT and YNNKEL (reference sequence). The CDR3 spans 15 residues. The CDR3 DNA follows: TGTGCCAGCAGCCAAGTTCATCGGGGCAAGACTGAAGCTTTCTTT. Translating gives CASSQVHRGKTEAFF.

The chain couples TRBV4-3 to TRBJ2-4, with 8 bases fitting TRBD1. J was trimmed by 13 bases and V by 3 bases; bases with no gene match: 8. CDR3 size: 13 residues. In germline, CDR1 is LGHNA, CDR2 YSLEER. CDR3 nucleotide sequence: TGCGCCAGCAGCCAGACGACAGGGGAAGAGCAGTACTTC. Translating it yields CASSQTTGEEQYF.

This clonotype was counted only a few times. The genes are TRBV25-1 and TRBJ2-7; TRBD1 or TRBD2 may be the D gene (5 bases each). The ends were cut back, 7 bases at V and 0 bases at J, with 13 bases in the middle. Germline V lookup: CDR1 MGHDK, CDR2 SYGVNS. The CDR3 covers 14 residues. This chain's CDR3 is CASKGTESSYEQYF. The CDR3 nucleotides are TGTGCCAGCAAAGGGACGGAGAGCTCCTACGAGCAGTACTTC.

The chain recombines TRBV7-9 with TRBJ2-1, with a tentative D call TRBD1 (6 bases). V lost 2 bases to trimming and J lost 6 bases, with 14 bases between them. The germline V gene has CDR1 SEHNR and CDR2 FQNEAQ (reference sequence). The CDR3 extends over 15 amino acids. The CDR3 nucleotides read TGTGCCAGCAGCTTAACAGGGAGTGGAAGCAATGAGCAGTTCTTC. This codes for CASSLTGSGSNEQFF. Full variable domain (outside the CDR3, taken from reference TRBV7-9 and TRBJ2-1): DTGVSQNPRHKITKRGQNVTFRCDPISEHNRLYWYRQTLGQGPEFLTYFQNEAQLEKSRLLSDRFSAERPKGSFSTLEIQRTEQGDSAMYLCASSLTGSGSNEQFFGPGTRLTVL.

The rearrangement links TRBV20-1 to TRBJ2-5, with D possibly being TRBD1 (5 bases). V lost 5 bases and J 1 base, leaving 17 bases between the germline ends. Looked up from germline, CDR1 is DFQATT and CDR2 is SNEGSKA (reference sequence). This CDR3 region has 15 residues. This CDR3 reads CSAGSLGALQETQYF. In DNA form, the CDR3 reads TGCAGTGCTGGTTCTTTAGGGGCGCTCCAAGAGACCCAGTACTTC.

For the CDR3, the DNA is TGTGCCAGCAGCACCGACAGGAGAATTTATGGCTACACCTTC. This sequence encodes CASSTDRRIYGYTF. The genes are TRBV7-9 and TRBJ1-2; D is perhaps TRBD1 (6 bases). The CDR3 runs to 14 residues. In germline, CDR1 is SEHNR, CDR2 FQNEAQ (reference sequence). Trimming took 5 bases from V and 5 from J, leaving 15 bases between them.